One sample yielded the 9 T cell receptor beta chains listed below, sequenced in a study of cytomegalovirus exposure and HLA in healthy donors. Both 60 Vbeta primers and 13 Jbeta primers went into the PCR. The repertoire was sequenced with immunoSEQ multiplex PCR; TCRdb's copy has only in-frame clones and lacks some. The sample gives 140,000 or so clones, approximately 82% of which show up once; roughly 10% is in the top ten. Material: PBMCs. These receptor sequences come from a woman aged 60 to 75 in good health and CMV-seropositive.

The V gene is TRBV7-9, the J gene TRBJ2-3; possible D gene TRBD1, 5 bases. Trimming cost V 1 base and J 3 bases, with 5 bases left between them. The length of the CDR3 is 13 residues. From germline, CDR1 is SEHNR and CDR2 FQNEAQ (reference sequence). CDR3 bases: TGTGCCAGCAGCTTAGAGGGGACAGATACGCAGTATTTT. It translates to CASSLEGTDTQYF. The variable domain in full, completed from reference TRBV7-9 and TRBJ2-3, reads DTGVSQNPRHKITKRGQNVTFRCDPISEHNRLYWYRQTLGQGPEFLTYFQNEAQLEKSRLLSDRFSAERPKGSFSTLEIQRTEQGDSAMYLCASSLEGTDTQYFGPGTRLTVL.

This clone was found once. This chain connects TRBV9 to TRBJ2-1; TRBD2 is a possible D gene (5 bases). Germline V gives CDR1 SGDLS, CDR2 YYNGEE. This CDR3 has 15 residues. Between the trimmed V and J ends, which lost 3 bases and 3 bases, there was a span of 13 bases. The CDR3 bases are TGTGCCAGCAGCGCGAGCCTCCGGGACTACAATGAGCAGTTCTTC. Its protein product is CASSASLRDYNEQFF.

The chain has TRBV5-1 and TRBJ2-1; 8 bases map to TRBD1. The length of the CDR3 is 15 residues. Germline CDR1 and CDR2: SGHRS and YFSETQ. The ends lost 4 bases at V and 7 bases at J; junction bases unmatched: 10. CDR3 in amino acids: CASSQDRGGSNEQFF. The CDR3 bases are TGCGCCAGCAGCCAAGACAGGGGTGGTAGTAATGAGCAGTTCTTC.

This clone showed up just once. V and J are TRBV28 and TRBJ1-2, with a tentative D call TRBD1 (5 bases). The CDR3 is 14 amino acids. Germline assignment: CDR1 MDHEN and CDR2 SYDVKM. Trimming cost V 6 bases and J 7 bases, with 18 bases left between them. The CDR3, as DNA: TGTGCCAGCAGCAGCGGACGGGGGTATGGTGGCTACACCTTC. It specifies CASSSGRGYGGYTF.

This chain connects TRBV1 to TRBJ2-5; the D call of TRBD2 is as the table states it, not checked on the DNA. TRBV1 is tagged as a pseudogene. This CDR3 contains 16 residues. The CDR3 loop is CTSSQERPSGFLAQYF. The DNA of the CDR3 is TGCACCAGCAGCCAAGAGAGGCCTAGCGGGTTCCTGGCCCAGTACTTC.

This clone appeared a few times. The DNA of the CDR3 is TGTGCCATCAGTGAGGTGTCGGCAGATACGCAGTATTTT. Residues: CAISEVSADTQYF. V gene TRBV10-3 combines with J gene TRBJ2-3; D gene uncertain. V dropped 2 bases and J dropped 4 bases, with 7 bases sitting between them. This CDR3 is built from 13 residues. The V gene's germline CDR1 is ENHRY and CDR2 SYGVKD.

V gene TRBV28 combines with J gene TRBJ1-1; 7 bases fit TRBD1. The V and J ends lost 10 bases and 1 base, in that order; junction bases with no gene match: 6. Germline assignment: CDR1 MDHEN and CDR2 SYDVKM. The CDR3 covers 13 residues. Written as DNA, the CDR3 is TGTGCCACCCTTAGACAGGGGAACACTGAAGCTTTCTTT. It translates to CATLRQGNTEAFF.

This chain joins TRBV4-3 and TRBJ2-5, with TRBD2 matching 8 bases. The DNA end is more similar to TRBJ2-7, so the J call may be wrong. The V gene's germline CDR1 is LGHNA and CDR2 YSLEER. The CDR3 extends over 18 amino acids. CDR3: CASSQDRGLAGGAYEQYF. For the CDR3, the DNA is TGCGCCAGCAGCCAAGATAGGGGACTGGCGGGAGGCGCCTACGAGCAGTACTTC.

The chain couples TRBV6-1 to TRBJ2-5; tentative D call: TRBD2 (5 bases). The J call may be in error: the DNA end matches TRBJ2-7 better. CDR3 length: 13 amino acids. The V gene's germline CDR1 is MNHNS and CDR2 SASEGT. The CDR3 here is CASNRRGSYEQYF. The CDR3 DNA follows: TGTGCCAGCAACCGGCGCGGGTCCTACGAGCAGTACTTC.